These T cell receptor beta chains were read from a single sample in a study of T cells in Graves' hyperthyroidism and ophthalmopathy. TCRdb re-called the multiplex PCR reads through MiXCR, storing one row per CDR3 protein. Of 660,000 or so distinct CDR3 sequences listed, about 45% were seen once; the top ten hold about 7%. The sequenced sample consisted of peripheral blood or thyroid tissue (not recorded which). The receptors were gathered from an adult man with Graves' disease, either hyperthyroidism or ophthalmopathy (not recorded which). Both conserved end residues are part of each CDR3. The D gene is left open where the match is weak. Clone size is stated in some rows and not others, as once, few, many or a class when expanded.

abundance	j_gene	d_gene	v_gene	CDR3aa	CDR3nt
many	TRBJ1-1	NA	TRBV10-2	CASRWTEAFF	TGCGCCAGCAGGTGGACTGAAGCTTTCTTT
few	TRBJ2-5	NA	TRBV2	CASRHTQGSLPLETQYF	TGTGCCAGCAGGCACACCCAGGGTTCTCTTCCGTTGGAGACCCAGTACTTC
NA	TRBJ1-5	TRBD1	TRBV6-5	CASSDRGAQGLRGNQPQHF	TGTGCCAGCAGTGACAGGGGCGCCCAGGGCCTTCGGGGCAATCAGCCTCAGCATTTT
NA	TRBJ2-2	NA	TRBV24-1	CATSGRGLFF	TGTGCCACCAGTGGCCGGGGGCTGTTTTTT
many	TRBJ2-5	TRBD1	TRBV24-1	CATSEGQGPRYQETQYF	TGTGCCACCAGTGAAGGACAGGGGCCCCGGTACCAAGAGACCCAGTACTTC
NA	TRBJ1-1	NA	TRBV5-1	CASRPRAGSTEAFF	TGCGCCAGCAGGCCGAGGGCTGGGAGCACTGAAGCTTTCTTT
NA	TRBJ1-4	NA	TRBV7-8	CASSQEGAPMEKLFF	TGCGCCAGCAGCCAAGAGGGTGCGCCTATGGAAAAACTGTTTTTT
NA	TRBJ1-5	NA	TRBV9	CASSVGDSYQPQHF	TGTGCCAGCAGCGTAGGTGACAGCTATCAGCCCCAGCATTTT
few	TRBJ2-3	NA	TRBV29-1	CSVGGGPDTQYF	TGCAGCGTTGGGGGAGGCCCAGATACGCAGTATTTT
NA	TRBJ1-3	NA	TRBV7-4	CASSGGLSVERSGNTIYF	TGTGCCAGCAGCGGGGGCCTCTCCGTTGAGCGCTCTGGAAACACCATATATTTT
NA	TRBJ1-3	TRBD1	TRBV7-8	CASGRLTNGDRAGNTIYF	TGTGCCAGCGGCCGGCTTACCAATGGGGACAGGGCTGGAAACACCATATATTTT
NA	TRBJ2-5	NA	TRBV5-4	CASSEENF	TGTGCCAGCAGCGAGGAGAACTTC
NA	TRBJ1-1	TRBD1	TRBV20-1	CSAYGQGSGTEAFF	TGCAGTGCCTATGGACAGGGTTCGGGGACTGAAGCTTTCTTT
NA	TRBJ2-7	NA	TRBV10-3	CAISRGEAVGEQYF	TGTGCCATCAGCCGAGGTGAGGCCGTCGGGGAGCAGTACTTC
many	TRBJ1-6	NA	TRBV25-1	CASCSEFGSPLHF	TGTGCCAGCTGTTCGGAATTTGGTTCACCCCTCCACTTT
NA	TRBJ1-5	NA	TRBV10-3	CAIRGTQHF	TGTGCCATCAGGGGGACCCAGCATTTT
many	TRBJ2-6	NA	TRBV10-3	CAISEGTHPGANVLTF	TGTGCCATCAGTGAGGGGACTCACCCTGGGGCCAACGTCCTGACTTTC
many	TRBJ1-2	NA	TRBV29-1	CSVVVGEGYTF	TGCAGCGTTGTCGTGGGGGAAGGCTACACCTTC
NA	TRBJ1-1	NA	TRBV20-1	CGAIEGFTEAFF	TGCGGTGCTATTGAGGGTTTTACTGAAGCTTTCTTT
NA	TRBJ2-6	NA	TRBV7-9	CASSRATGLTF	TGTGCCAGCAGCCGAGCAACAGGGCTGACTTTC
many	TRBJ2-7	NA	TRBV5-1	CASSFEQYF	TGCGCCAGCAGCTTCGAGCAGTACTTC
NA	TRBJ1-1	NA	TRBV7-9	CASSHGRSMGGTEAFF	TGCGCCAGCAGCCACGGACGAAGTATGGGAGGCACTGAAGCTTTCTTT
NA	TRBJ2-5	TRBD2	TRBV6-5	CASSLAGNRETQYF	TGTGCCAGCAGCTTAGCGGGAAATCGAGAGACCCAGTACTTC
few	TRBJ2-7	NA	TRBV6-5	CASSAQRVGEQYF	TGTGCCAGCAGTGCCCAGCGGGTGGGCGAGCAGTACTTC
NA	TRBJ2-7	TRBD1	TRBV7-9	CASSKGDRGDYEQYF	TGTGCCAGCAGCAAGGGGGACAGGGGGGACTACGAGCAGTACTTC
NA	TRBJ1-6	NA	TRBV5-2	CASNRDRGYSPLHF	TGTGCCAGCAACCGGGACAGGGGATATTCACCCCTCCACTTT
many	TRBJ1-5	NA	TRBV7-9	CASSLGLDNQPQHF	TGTGCCAGCAGCTTAGGCCTTGATAATCAGCCCCAGCATTTT
NA	TRBJ1-2	NA	TRBV12-3/TRBV12-4	CASSYAGTTAYGYTF	TGTGCCAGCAGTTACGCCGGGACCACGGCCTATGGCTACACCTTC
once	TRBJ2-7	NA	TRBV7-9	CASSQVLTVGSYEQYF	TGTGCCAGCAGCCAAGTTCTGACGGTGGGGAGTTACGAGCAGTACTTC
NA	TRBJ1-1	TRBD1	TRBV5-1	CASSGGQGGLFTEAFF	TGCGCCAGCAGCGGCGGACAGGGTGGATTATTTACTGAAGCTTTCTTT
once	TRBJ2-7	NA	TRBV11-1	CASSLQRPGGYEQYF	TGTGCCAGCAGCTTACAGCGGCCAGGGGGGTACGAGCAGTACTTC
NA	TRBJ2-5	TRBD2	TRBV12-3/TRBV12-4	CASSLARSLAGRGQETQYF	TGTGCCAGCAGTTTAGCGCGCAGCCTAGCGGGACGGGGGCAAGAGACCCAGTACTTC
few	TRBJ2-7	NA	TRBV7-2	CASSPEDGRTYEQYF	TGTGCCAGCTCACCGGAGGACGGAAGGACGTACGAGCAGTACTTC
NA	TRBJ1-6	NA	TRBV5-1	CASSAVQGNTPLHF	TGCGCCAGCAGCGCGGTACAGGGAAATACACCCCTCCACTTT
many	TRBJ1-2	NA	TRBV5-8	CASSLDGESYGYTF	TGTGCCAGCAGCTTGGACGGAGAAAGCTATGGCTACACCTTC
NA	TRBJ1-2	TRBD1	TRBV29-1	CSPRTGRWWFGYTF	TGCAGCCCTAGGACAGGGAGGTGGTGGTTTGGCTACACCTTC
few	TRBJ1-5	NA	TRBV20-1	CSARVAGQQPQHF	TGCAGTGCTAGAGTGGCAGGGCAACAGCCCCAGCATTTT
NA	TRBJ1-3	TRBD1	TRBV15	CATLNAGQGQRNTIYF	TGTGCCACCCTAAATGCTGGGCAGGGACAGCGAAACACCATATATTTT
many	TRBJ1-5	NA	TRBV7-9	CASSLGVRQPQHF	TGTGCCAGCAGCTTAGGCGTTCGTCAGCCCCAGCATTTT
many	TRBJ2-7	NA	TRBV7-9	CASSLDHSSYEQYF	TGTGCCAGCAGCTTAGATCACAGCTCCTACGAGCAGTACTTC
NA	TRBJ2-5	NA	TRBV13	CASSLGPAATGKPREAQYF	TGTGCCAGCAGCTTAGGCCCGGCTGCGACAGGCAAGCCAAGGGAGGCCCAGTACTTC
NA	TRBJ1-2	TRBD1	TRBV10-3	CAISVGTGGLYGYTF	TGTGCCATCAGTGTAGGGACAGGGGGCCTATATGGCTACACCTTC
NA	TRBJ1-1	NA	TRBV10-3	CATHHGKNTEAFF	TGTGCCACCCACCACGGGAAGAACACTGAAGCTTTCTTT
NA	TRBJ1-5	NA	TRBV28	CASSLVWGGGQPQHF	TGTGCCAGCAGTCTCGTTTGGGGAGGGGGTCAGCCCCAGCATTTT
many	TRBJ1-2	TRBD1	TRBV7-8	CASSLRQGVNGYTF	TGTGCCAGCAGCTTACGACAGGGGGTGAATGGCTACACCTTC
NA	TRBJ1-2	NA	TRBV2	CASHPGAGYTF	TGTGCCAGCCACCCCGGAGCTGGCTACACCTTC
NA	TRBJ1-4	TRBD1	TRBV7-9	CASSSRTGEGEKLFF	TGTGCCAGCAGCTCCCGGACAGGGGAAGGTGAAAAACTGTTTTTT
NA	TRBJ1-5	NA	TRBV10-3	CAIRAEGINQPQHF	TGTGCCATCAGAGCCGAGGGGATCAATCAGCCCCAGCATTTT
many	TRBJ1-5	TRBD1	TRBV24-1	CATSDTRDRSNQPQHF	TGTGCCACCAGTGATACTCGGGACAGGTCGAATCAGCCCCAGCATTTT
few	TRBJ2-5	NA	TRBV6-5	CASSIRLGLLQETQYF	TGTGCCAGCAGTATACGCCTAGGACTGCTCCAAGAGACCCAGTACTTC
NA	TRBJ2-5	TRBD2	TRBV3-1	CASSQSSGPAETQYF	TGTGCCAGCAGCCAATCTAGCGGCCCCGCGGAGACCCAGTACTTC
NA	TRBJ2-7	NA	TRBV7-3	CAWRVGLNSYEQYF	TGTGCCTGGAGGGTAGGGCTTAACTCCTACGAGCAGTACTTC